This is a list of T cell receptor beta chains from one sample in a study of shared clonotypes between healthy human individuals. Generated by immunoSEQ multiplex PCR, the TCRdb table keeps only in-frame clones and is missing some. The data show about 2,500,000 clones, roughly 92% seen once. Sequenced sample: naive CD4+ T cells sorted from blood. Receptor source: a man aged 18 to 30 in good health. CDR3s include the opening cysteine and the closing phenylalanine or tryptophan. A D gene is named only where the DNA matches it firmly. Some rows mark clone size as missing; the rest say once, few, many or name a class of expanded clone.

clone_size | d_call | j_call | v_call | cdr3_aa | cdr3_nt
NA | NA | TRBJ2-3 | TRBV27 | CASSWRGRTDTQYF | TGTGCCAGCAGTTGGAGGGGGCGCACAGATACGCAGTATTTT
NA | TRBD1 | TRBJ2-7 | TRBV11-2 | CASSFNRDRAYEQYF | TGTGCCAGCAGCTTTAACCGGGACAGGGCCTACGAGCAGTACTTC
NA | TRBD2 | TRBJ2-5 | TRBV7-2 | CASSFSGVQETQYF | TGTGCCAGCAGCTTTAGCGGGGTCCAAGAGACCCAGTACTTC
NA | TRBD1 | TRBJ1-2 | TRBV7-2 | CASATQGDGYTF | TGTGCCAGCGCGACACAGGGGGACGGCTACACCTTC
once | NA | TRBJ1-1 | TRBV27 | CASSPHPGYTEAFF | TGTGCCAGCAGTCCCCATCCGGGATACACTGAAGCTTTCTTT
NA | TRBD1 | TRBJ2-7 | TRBV5-1 | CASGTGVAYEQYF | TGCGCCAGCGGTACAGGGGTGGCCTACGAGCAGTACTTC
NA | TRBD1 | TRBJ2-7 | TRBV11-2 | CASTLDRASSYEQYF | TGTGCCAGCACCCTGGACAGGGCGAGTTCCTACGAGCAGTACTTC
NA | NA | TRBJ2-3 | TRBV10-2 | CASSERGYGLFSTDTQYF | TGCGCCAGCAGTGAAAGGGGGTACGGATTATTTAGCACAGATACGCAGTATTTT
few | NA | TRBJ1-1 | TRBV5-4 | CASSLTGLGTEAFF | TGTGCCAGCAGCCTTACAGGGCTGGGCACTGAAGCTTTCTTT
NA | TRBD2 | TRBJ2-1 | TRBV27 | CASSLRLAGVGEKEQFF | TGTGCCAGCAGTTTGAGACTAGCGGGAGTAGGGGAGAAGGAGCAGTTCTTC
NA | TRBD2 | TRBJ2-2 | TRBV10-3 | CAIMRLAGGSGELFF | TGTGCCATCATGAGACTAGCGGGGGGCTCCGGGGAGCTGTTTTTT
NA | NA | TRBJ2-7 | TRBV5-4 | CASSSIGRSTYEQYF | TGTGCCAGCAGCTCGATTGGCAGATCTACCTACGAGCAGTACTTC
NA | TRBD2 | TRBJ2-5 | TRBV7-7 | CASSPGLAGGQETQYF | TGTGCTAGCAGCCCCGGACTAGCGGGAGGACAAGAGACCCAGTACTTC
NA | TRBD2 | TRBJ2-3 | TRBV9 | CASSVDVPGTSGMSTDTQYF | TGTGCCAGCAGCGTAGATGTCCCCGGGACTAGCGGGATGAGCACAGATACGCAGTATTTT
NA | NA | TRBJ1-1 | TRBV27 | CASSLSVGANTEAFF | TGTGCCAGCAGTTTATCGGTTGGGGCTAACACTGAAGCTTTCTTT
NA | TRBD1 | TRBJ1-1 | TRBV6-6 | CASSSGTGGGNTEAFF | TGTGCCAGCAGTTCCGGGACAGGGGGCGGAAACACTGAAGCTTTCTTT
NA | NA | TRBJ2-1 | TRBV18 | CASSPTRGPNEQFF | TGTGCCAGCTCACCCACCAGGGGACCCAATGAGCAGTTCTTC
NA | NA | TRBJ2-4 | TRBV5-6 | CASSLDRRYSKNIQYF | TGTGCCAGCAGCTTGGATCGCAGGTATTCCAAAAACATTCAGTACTTC
NA | TRBD1 | TRBJ1-1 | TRBV6-1 | CASSVTGGRRMNTEAFF | TGTGCCAGCAGTGTGACAGGGGGGCGGCGCATGAACACTGAAGCTTTCTTT
once | TRBD1 | TRBJ1-6 | TRBV5-5 | CASSLYRGANNSPLHF | TGTGCCAGCAGCTTATACAGGGGGGCTAATAATTCACCCCTCCACTTT
NA | NA | TRBJ1-5 | TRBV6-6 | CASTIQGSNQPQHF | TGTGCCAGCACTATACAGGGTAGCAATCAGCCCCAGCATTTT
NA | NA | TRBJ1-5 | TRBV6-5 | CASSYSGPTGQPQHF | TGTGCCAGCAGTTACTCGGGCCCCACCGGTCAGCCCCAGCATTTT
NA | NA | TRBJ2-4 | TRBV19 | CASSLGVNIQYF | TGTGCCAGTAGCCTAGGGGTTAACATTCAGTACTTC
NA | TRBD2 | TRBJ2-3 | TRBV19 | CASSTTFAAGFRHF | TGTGCCAGTTCGACCACCTTCGCAGCGGGATTTAGGCATTTT
NA | TRBD1 | TRBJ2-3 | TRBV29-1 | CSVVVPGQYTDTQYF | TGCAGCGTTGTCGTCCCGGGACAGTACACAGATACGCAGTATTTT
NA | NA | TRBJ2-7 | TRBV7-3 | CASSLSQASYEQYF | TGTGCCAGCAGCTTATCACAGGCTTCCTACGAGCAGTACTTC
NA | NA | TRBJ2-7 | TRBV5-1 | CASRQDSYEQYF | TGCGCCAGCAGGCAGGACAGCTACGAGCAGTACTTC
NA | NA | TRBJ2-2 | TRBV29-1 | CSVREGGDTGELFF | TGCAGCGTCCGAGAGGGGGGCGACACCGGGGAGCTGTTTTTT
NA | NA | TRBJ2-7 | TRBV18 | CASSPGQGPYEQYF | TGTGCCAGCTCACCGGGCCAGGGTCCTTACGAGCAGTACTTC
NA | TRBD2 | TRBJ2-5 | TRBV4-1 | CASSQESSGGAATQYF | TGCGCCAGCAGCCAAGAGAGTAGCGGGGGGGCCGCGACCCAGTACTTC
NA | NA | TRBJ1-3 | TRBV5-1 | CASSLEAGSIGNTIYF | TGCGCCAGCAGCTTGGAGGCAGGTTCAATAGGAAACACCATATATTTT